The TCR beta chain under discussion was sequenced for a study of CD8 T cells in Susac syndrome. cDNA came from roughly 0.53 to 1 ug RNA primed by random hexamers. A multiplex approach, immunoSEQ multiplex PCR, amplified TCR beta CDR3 across 54 Vbeta and 13 Jbeta. TCRdb recomputed calls from the immunoSEQ multiplex PCR reads with MiXCR, one row per CDR3 protein. The table lists roughly 150,000 distinct CDR3 sequences, 90% to 95% of them singletons. Unmatched junction bases numbered 10, after V lost 2 bases and J lost 7 bases. Germline CDR1 reads DFQATT; CDR2 reads SNEGSKA (reference sequence). The CDR3 loop spans 16 amino acids.

Sequenced sample: CD4+ T cells from PBMCs. The clonotype comes from a human donor in good health. J is TRBJ2-1 and V is TRBV20-1; 11 nucleotides line up with TRBD2. Here the CDR3 reads CSARPFSGGAANEQFF. In DNA form, the CDR3 reads TGCAGTGCTAGACCCTTTAGCGGGGGGGCCGCAAATGAGCAGTTCTTC.